This T cell receptor (beta chain) is from a study of T cell responses to AZD1222 COVID-19 vaccine. This clone was detected a few times. With 7 bases removed from V and 0 bases from J, the gap between germline ends came to 11 bases. CDR1 is SGHDT and CDR2 is YYEEEE in the germline V gene. The CDR3 extends over 15 amino acids. This table comes from immunoSEQ multiplex PCR, and its TCRdb copy is limited to in-frame clones, with some not included. Altogether more than 90,000 clones are present, 80% to 85% being singletons, with the ten largest covering roughly 9%. This chain uses TRBV5-6 with TRBJ2-6, with TRBD1 as a possible D gene (6 bases). The clonotype originates from an adult in good health. Sequencing used peripheral blood, obtained on day 0 of AZD1222 vaccination. The CDR3 here is CASGQISSGANVLTF. The CDR3 bases are TGTGCCAGCGGACAGATAAGCTCTGGGGCCAACGTCCTGACTTTC. Combining the CDR3 with reference TRBV5-6 and TRBJ2-6 gives the whole variable domain DAGVTQSPTHLIKTRGQQVTLRCSPKSGHDTVSWYQQALGQGPQFIFQYYEEEERQRGNFPDRFSGHQFPNYSSELNVNALLLGDSALYLCASGQISSGANVLTFGAGSRLTVL.